These 8 T cell receptor beta chains were all obtained from the same sample, sequenced in a study of response to subunit inactivated influenza vaccine. Via MiXCR, TCRdb re-called the RT-PCR reads, giving one row per CDR3 protein. Of under 550,000 distinct CDR3 sequences detected, approximately 6.9% appear once; the ten largest clones hold approximately 14%. The sequencing here drew on PBMCs from blood, taken about 23 months after vaccination. The source is a man aged 50-75 years who received an inactivated influenza vaccine.

This chain links TRBV7-2 with TRBJ2-7; 12 bases agree with TRBD2. The junction had 4 bases not matched to a gene; V was cut back by 4 bases and J by 6 bases. The germline V gene has CDR1 SGHTA and CDR2 FQGNSA. The CDR3 loop spans 14 amino acids. CDR3 DNA: TGTGCCAGCAGCTACGCGGGACTAGCGGGCGAGCAGTACTTC. It is translated as CASSYAGLAGEQYF.

The chain links TRBV28 to TRBJ2-1, with D unresolved. The CDR3 consists of 16 residues. The V end lost 1 base, the J end lost 4 bases, and 14 bases lay between the germline ends. CDR1 and CDR2 from the germline V gene are MDHEN and SYDVKM. The CDR3 sequence: CASSLYGVTPYNEQFF. CDR3 DNA: TGTGCCAGCAGTTTATATGGGGTAACCCCTTACAATGAGCAGTTCTTC.

V and J are TRBV20-1 and TRBJ1-3, with D hard to call. Germline CDR1 and CDR2: DFQATT and SNEGSKA (reference sequence). The CDR3 covers 14 residues. Trimming stripped 3 bases from V and 0 bases from J, with 9 bases between. The CDR3 is CSASRRISGNTIYF. The CDR3, as DNA: TGCAGTGCTAGTAGGCGAATCTCTGGAAACACCATATATTTT.

CDR3 nucleotide sequence: TGTGCCAGCAGCCCTGGGGGGGGCGTCGGAGGCTACACCTTC. Translation: CASSPGGGVGGYTF. This chain links TRBV9 with TRBJ1-2; the D gene is possibly TRBD1 (6 bases). The V and J ends lost 4 bases and 8 bases respectively, with 18 bases between them. From germline, CDR1 is SGDLS and CDR2 YYNGEE. The CDR3 contains 14 residues.

The chain couples TRBV6-6 to TRBJ2-7; D gene uncertain. Germline V gene data show CDR1 as MNHNY and CDR2 as SVGAGI (reference sequence). Trimming shortened V by 0 bases and J by 4 bases, and 7 bases separated the two germline ends. This CDR3 is 13 amino acids long. The CDR3 nucleotides are TGTGCCAGCAGTTACTCGCAGGTTTACGAGCAGTACTTC. It yields the protein CASSYSQVYEQYF.

This clonotype occurred a few times. This chain links TRBV6-2 or TRBV6-3 with TRBJ2-1, with D perhaps TRBD2 (6 bases). Per germline, CDR1 MNHEY and CDR2 SVGEGT. The CDR3 is made up of 13 amino acids. The V end lost 10 bases, the J end lost 5 bases, and 15 bases lay between the germline ends. CDR3 DNA sequence: TGTGCCACCCAGCTAGCGCTCGACAATGAGCAGTTCTTC. Its protein product is CATQLALDNEQFF.

This clonotype was recorded many times. The V and J genes are TRBV19 and TRBJ2-7, with D possibly matching TRBD2 (6 bases). The CDR3 runs 13 residues. V lost 10 bases and J lost 5, with 18 bases in between. The germline gives CDR1 LNHDA, CDR2 SQIVND (reference sequence). The CDR3 here is CAIGGEAGDEQYF. The CDR3, as DNA: TGTGCCATTGGAGGGGAGGCGGGCGACGAGCAGTACTTC.

The gene calls are TRBV30 and TRBJ2-7; weak D call: TRBD1 (5 bases). The CDR3 runs to 14 residues. The germline CDR1 and CDR2 sequences are GTSNPN and SVGIG (reference sequence). The ends were cut back, 2 bases at V and 4 bases at J, with 15 bases in the middle. CDR3 sequence reads: CAWSRSGMTYEQYF. The CDR3 DNA sequence: TGTGCCTGGAGTAGGTCAGGGATGACTTACGAGCAGTACTTC.